What follows are 6 T cell receptor beta chains derived from one specimen sequenced in a study of PD-1 blockade in classical Hodgkin lymphoma. All patients relapsed after autologous stem cell transplantation, and brentuximab vedotin exposure varied. The repertoire was sequenced with immunoSEQ multiplex PCR; TCRdb's copy has only in-frame clones and lacks some. The sample records 90,000 to 120,000 clones, 80% to 90% being singletons. Source: peripheral blood mononuclear cells (PBMCs), taken before the second cycle of nivolumab. These receptors originate from a human donor with classical Hodgkin lymphoma.

The chain links TRBV14 to TRBJ2-5; 9 bases map to TRBD2. Germline CDR1 and CDR2: SGHDN and FVKESK. The length of the CDR3 is 18 residues. J lost 0 bases, V lost 1 base, and 9 bases had no gene match. The DNA of the CDR3 is TGTGCCAGCAGCCAAGTGGTCCTAGCGGGACACTACCAAGAGACCCAGTACTTC. Its protein is CASSQVVLAGHYQETQYF. Based on the CDR3 plus reference TRBV14 and TRBJ2-5, the full variable domain is EAGVTQFPSHSVIEKGQTVTLRCDPISGHDNLYWYRRVMGKEIKFLLHFVKESKQDESGMPNNRFLAERTGGTYSTLKVQPAELEDSGVYFCASSQVVLAGHYQETQYFGPGTRLLVL.

There are a few counts of this clone. The chain carries TRBV2 and TRBJ1-1, with D unclear. Trimming took 2 bases from V and 1 from J, leaving 5 bases between them. This CDR3 is 13 amino acids long. In germline, CDR1 is SNHLY, CDR2 FYNNEI. This chain's CDR3 is CASSERGNTEAFF. The CDR3 bases are TGTGCCAGCAGTGAACGGGGGAACACTGAAGCTTTCTTT.

The rearrangement uses TRBV29-1 and TRBJ2-1, with 8 positions matching TRBD1. Trimming took 6 bases from V and 8 from J; bases not matched to a gene: 9. Germline V lookup: CDR1 SQVTM, CDR2 ANQGSEA. The CDR3 contains 13 residues. CDR3 DNA: TGCAGCGTCCCAGGGGGCGAGGGCGATGAGCAGTTCTTC. Encoded protein: CSVPGGEGDEQFF.

In its sample, this clone was seen once. This sequence joins TRBV7-9 and TRBJ1-2; maybe TRBD1 (5 bases). The CDR3 spans 16 residues. Per the germline V gene, CDR1 is SEHNR and CDR2 is FQNEAQ (reference sequence). V lost 2 bases and J 6 bases, leaving 19 bases between the germline ends. The CDR3 sequence is CASSLLGVLAPNGYTF. CDR3 bases: TGTGCCAGCAGCTTATTAGGGGTGCTGGCCCCTAATGGCTACACCTTC.

V gene TRBV19 combines with J gene TRBJ2-1; 8 bases agree with TRBD1. CDR1 is LNHDA and CDR2 is SQIVND in the germline V gene (reference sequence). V was pared by 6 bases and J by 2 bases, with 3 bases of the junction left unmatched. The length of the CDR3 is 14 residues. CDR3 loop: CASSPTGAYNEQFF. In nucleotides, the CDR3 is TGTGCCAGTAGCCCGACAGGGGCCTACAATGAGCAGTTCTTC.

The gene calls are TRBV9 and TRBJ1-2; 8 nucleotides line up with TRBD1. The trim removed 2 bases at V and 2 bases at J, leaving 2 bases unmatched. The germline V gene has CDR1 SGDLS and CDR2 YYNGEE. CDR3 size: 14 residues. CDR3 DNA: TGTGCCAGCAGCGTTGGACAGGGAAACTATGGCTACACCTTC. As protein: CASSVGQGNYGYTF.